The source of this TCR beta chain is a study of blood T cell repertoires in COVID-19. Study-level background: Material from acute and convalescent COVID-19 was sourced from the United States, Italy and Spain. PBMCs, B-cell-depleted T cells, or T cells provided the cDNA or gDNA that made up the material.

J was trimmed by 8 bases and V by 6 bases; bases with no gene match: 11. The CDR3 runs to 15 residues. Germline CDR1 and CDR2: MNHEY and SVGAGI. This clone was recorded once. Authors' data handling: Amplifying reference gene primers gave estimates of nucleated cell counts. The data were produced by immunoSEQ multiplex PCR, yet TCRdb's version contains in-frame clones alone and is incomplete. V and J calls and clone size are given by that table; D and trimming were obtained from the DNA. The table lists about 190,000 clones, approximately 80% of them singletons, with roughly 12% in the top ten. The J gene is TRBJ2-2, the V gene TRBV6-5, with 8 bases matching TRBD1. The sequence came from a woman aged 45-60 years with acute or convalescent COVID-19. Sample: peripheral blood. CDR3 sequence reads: CASSQLDRGGGELFF. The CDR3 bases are TGTGCCAGCAGCCAACTCGACAGGGGAGGAGGGGAGCTGTTTTTT.